The source of this T cell receptor (beta chain) is a study of neoadjuvant anti-PD-1 for oral cavity cancer. Study conclusions and caveats: Post-treatment tumors with larger preexisting clones showed more shrinkage.

The time point was: after neoadjuvant nivolumab, at surgical resection. Assay: immunoSEQ multiplex PCR; the TCRdb copy retains only in-frame clones and omits some. The table has more than 20,000 clones, about 27% seen once. The V and J ends lost 10 bases and 7 bases respectively, with 13 bases between them. CDR3 length: 11 residues. CDR1 is SGHTA and CDR2 is FQGNSA in the germline V gene. By frequency in the sample, this clone is medium-sized. Its antigen remains unidentified. The V and J genes are TRBV7-2 and TRBJ1-2; D call uncertain. The receptor was derived from a person aged 40 to 85 with oral cavity squamous cell carcinoma. The material was tumor tissue, obtained after nivolumab (anti-PD-1) treatment. The CDR3 reads CATRREGGYTF. The DNA for the CDR3 is TGTGCCACCCGACGAGAGGGTGGCTACACCTTC.